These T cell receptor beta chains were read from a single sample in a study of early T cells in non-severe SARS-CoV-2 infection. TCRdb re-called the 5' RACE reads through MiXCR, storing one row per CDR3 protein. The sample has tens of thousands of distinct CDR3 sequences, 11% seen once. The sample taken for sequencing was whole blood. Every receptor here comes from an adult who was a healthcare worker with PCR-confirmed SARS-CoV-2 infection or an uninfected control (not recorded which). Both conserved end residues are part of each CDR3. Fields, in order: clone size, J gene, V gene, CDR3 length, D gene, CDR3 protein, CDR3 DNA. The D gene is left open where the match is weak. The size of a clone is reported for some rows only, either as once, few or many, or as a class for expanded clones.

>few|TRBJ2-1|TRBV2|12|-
CASSPNYNEQFF
TGTGCCAGCAGCCCTAATTACAATGAGCAGTTCTTC
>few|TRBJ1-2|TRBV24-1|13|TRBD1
CATSEGQGAGYTF
TGTGCCACCAGTGAGGGACAGGGGGCTGGCTACACCTTC
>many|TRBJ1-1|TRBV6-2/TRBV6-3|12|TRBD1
CASSYGTDKAFF
TGTGCCAGCAGTTACGGGACAGATAAAGCTTTCTTT
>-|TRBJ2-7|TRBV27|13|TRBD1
CASSLQGAHEQYF
TGTGCCAGCAGTTTACAGGGGGCCCACGAGCAGTACTTC
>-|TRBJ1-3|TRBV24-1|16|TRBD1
CATSPGTGNSGNTIYF
TGTGCCACCAGCCCCGGGACAGGCAACTCTGGAAACACCATATATTTT
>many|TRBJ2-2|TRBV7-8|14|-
CASSPAGDHGELFF
TGTGCCAGCAGCCCCGCTGGGGACCACGGGGAGCTGTTTTTT
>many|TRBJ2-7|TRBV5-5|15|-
CASSLVGQADYEQYF
TGTGCCAGCAGCTTGGTGGGGCAGGCAGACTACGAGCAGTACTTC
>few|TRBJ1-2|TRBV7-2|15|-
CASSLQVSGNYGYTF
TGTGCCAGCAGCCTTCAGGTTTCCGGGAACTATGGCTACACCTTC
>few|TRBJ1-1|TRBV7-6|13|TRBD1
CASSLQGATEAFF
TGTGCCAGCAGCTTACAGGGGGCGACTGAAGCTTTCTTT
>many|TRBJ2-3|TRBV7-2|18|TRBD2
CASSSTLRGGVGTDTQYF
TGTGCCAGCAGCTCCACCCTCCGGGGGGGTGTGGGCACAGATACGCAGTATTTT
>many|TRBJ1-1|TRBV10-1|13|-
CASRGPLGTEAFF
TGCGCCAGCCGGGGCCCTTTGGGCACTGAAGCTTTCTTT
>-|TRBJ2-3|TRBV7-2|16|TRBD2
CASSLDPGGRADTQYF
TGTGCCAGCAGCTTAGACCCGGGGGGGCGGGCAGATACGCAGTATTTT
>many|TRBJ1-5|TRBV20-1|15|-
CSAQGGAGSHQPQHF
TGCAGTGCTCAGGGAGGAGCGGGGTCTCACCAGCCCCAGCATTTT
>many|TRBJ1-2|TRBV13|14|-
CASSLGAVPYGYTF
TGTGCCAGCAGCTTAGGGGCGGTTCCCTATGGCTACACCTTC
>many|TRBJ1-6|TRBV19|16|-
CASRPTGLVYNSPLHF
TGTGCCAGTAGGCCGACAGGACTAGTCTATAATTCACCCCTCCACTTT
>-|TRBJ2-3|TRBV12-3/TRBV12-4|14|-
CASSVSSERRTQYF
TGTGCCAGCAGTGTCTCTTCAGAGCGTCGTACGCAGTATTTT
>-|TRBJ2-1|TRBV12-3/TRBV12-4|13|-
CASSLAISGEQFF
TGTGCCAGCAGTTTAGCGATCTCGGGTGAGCAGTTCTTC
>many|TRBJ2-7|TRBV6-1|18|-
CASSVHEVGGEDSWEQYF
TGTGCCAGCAGTGTCCACGAGGTGGGGGGAGAGGACTCTTGGGAGCAGTACTTC
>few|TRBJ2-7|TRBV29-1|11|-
CSANRDYEQYF
TGCAGCGCAAACAGGGACTACGAGCAGTACTTC
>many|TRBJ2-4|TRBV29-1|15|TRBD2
CSVDTPGAGTNIQYF
TGCAGCGTAGACACCCCTGGAGCGGGGACAAACATTCAGTACTTC
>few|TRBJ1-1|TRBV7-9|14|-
CASSPSGQNTEAFF
TGTGCCAGCAGCCCCTCAGGACAGAACACTGAAGCTTTCTTT
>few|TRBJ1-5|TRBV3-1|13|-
CASSQVRNQPQHF
TGTGCCAGCAGCCAAGTTCGCAATCAGCCCCAGCATTTT
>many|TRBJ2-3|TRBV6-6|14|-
CASSYHAGADTQYF
TGTGCCAGCAGTTATCACGCTGGGGCAGATACGCAGTATTTT
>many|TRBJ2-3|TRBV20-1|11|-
CSAREQVTQYF
TGCAGTGCTAGAGAGCAGGTTACGCAGTATTTT
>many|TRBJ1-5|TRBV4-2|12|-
CASSREYGPQHF
TGTGCCAGCAGCCGAGAGTACGGGCCCCAGCATTTT